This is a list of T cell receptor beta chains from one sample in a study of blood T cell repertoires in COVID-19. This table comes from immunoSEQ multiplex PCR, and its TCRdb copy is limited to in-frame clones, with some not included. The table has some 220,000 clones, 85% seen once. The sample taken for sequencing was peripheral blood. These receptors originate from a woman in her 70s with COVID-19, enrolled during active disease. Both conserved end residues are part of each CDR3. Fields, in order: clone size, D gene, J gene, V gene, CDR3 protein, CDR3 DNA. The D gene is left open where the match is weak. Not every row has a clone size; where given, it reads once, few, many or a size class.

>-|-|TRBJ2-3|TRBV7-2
CASSLGGRGFTDTQYF
TGTGCCAGCAGCTTAGGCGGGCGGGGTTTCACAGATACGCAGTATTTT
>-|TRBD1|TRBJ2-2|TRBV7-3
CASSSTLDRGRPGELFF
TGTGCCAGCAGCTCAACCCTCGACAGGGGGCGCCCCGGGGAGCTGTTTTTT
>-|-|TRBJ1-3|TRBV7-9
CASSLGGSITGNTIYF
TGTGCCAGCAGCTTAGGAGGGTCCATCACTGGAAACACCATATATTTT
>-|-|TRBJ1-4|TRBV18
CASSPYYGVANEKLFF
TGTGCCAGCTCACCATACTACGGGGTGGCTAATGAAAAACTGTTTTTT
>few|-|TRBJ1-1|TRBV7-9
CASSPRGTRRAEAFF
TGTGCCAGCAGCCCGAGAGGGACACGAAGGGCTGAAGCTTTCTTT
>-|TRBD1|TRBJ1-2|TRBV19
CASSPEGAQGYTF
TGTGCCAGTAGCCCCGAGGGGGCGCAGGGCTACACCTTC
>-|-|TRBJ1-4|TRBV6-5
CASKHGGGGREKLFF
TGTGCCAGCAAACACGGGGGAGGGGGAAGGGAAAAACTGTTTTTT
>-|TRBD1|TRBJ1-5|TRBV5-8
CASSPGTGKQPQHF
TGTGCCAGCAGCCCAGGGACAGGGAAGCAGCCCCAGCATTTT
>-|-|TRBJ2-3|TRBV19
CASTDRQVPDTQYF
TGTGCCAGTACCGACCGACAGGTCCCAGATACGCAGTATTTT
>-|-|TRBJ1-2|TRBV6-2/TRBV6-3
CASSYDDLQYGYTF
TGTGCCAGCAGTTACGATGATCTTCAGTATGGCTACACCTTC
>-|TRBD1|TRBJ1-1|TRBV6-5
CASSRTGNEAFF
TGTGCCAGCAGTAGGACAGGGAATGAAGCTTTCTTT
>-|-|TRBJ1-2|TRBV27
CASTPGDRDGYTF
TGTGCCAGCACCCCAGGGGATAGGGATGGCTACACCTTC
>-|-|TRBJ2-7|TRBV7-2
CASSFYEAVGEQYF
TGTGCCAGCAGCTTTTACGAGGCTGTGGGCGAGCAGTACTTC
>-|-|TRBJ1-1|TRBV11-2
CASSLEGGPGKPEAFF
TGTGCCAGCAGCTTAGAGGGAGGACCGGGAAAGCCTGAAGCTTTCTTT
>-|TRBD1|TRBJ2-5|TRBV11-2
CASSPSRTGGKETQYF
TGTGCCAGCAGCCCCAGCCGGACAGGGGGCAAAGAGACCCAGTACTTC
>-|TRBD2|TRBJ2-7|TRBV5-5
CASSPTSGAYEQYF
TGTGCCAGCAGCCCTACTAGCGGAGCTTACGAGCAGTACTTC